This T cell receptor beta chain stems from a study of regulatory T cells in long-lasting Graves disease (dated by TCRdb to the early 2020s). Describing the broader study: Newly diagnosed Graves' disease patients had taken antithyroid drugs for less than 3 months. This study used TCR sequencing and RNA sequencing of peripheral blood to compare persistent Graves' disease patients against newly diagnosed Graves' disease patients. The study was conducted in China and was registered as a clinical trial. A total of roughly 33 samples underwent TCR sequencing: around 13 from persistent and about 20 from newly diagnosed Graves' disease patients. The investigation overall reported the following: Persistent disease showed preferential use of TRBV28, TRBJ1-2 and TRBJ2-5, whereas newly diagnosed disease favored TRBV20-1 and TRBJ2-1. Only the TCR beta chain was sequenced and analyzed. Persistent Graves' disease patients showed lower TCR Shannon entropy and fewer highly expanded clones than newly diagnosed patients, suggesting clonal expansion. The authors noted that the small sample size was a limitation that may lower accuracy. More public clonotypes were shared among persistent patients (about 2,800) than among newly diagnosed patients (966). The study examined only peripheral blood because the primary lesion, thyroid tissue, could not be accessed.

Explained via the paper, the time point label denotes: newly diagnosed GD, antithyroid drugs for less than 3 months. RNA was extracted from PBMCs in TRIzol for both TCR sequencing and RNA sequencing. The diagnosis of Graves' disease followed American Thyroid Association guidelines. Patients for the study were recruited at an endocrinology department in Xi'an, China. From each patient, roughly 9 milliliters of peripheral blood was collected into an EDTA anticoagulant tube. Ficoll Paque Plus density gradient separation was used to isolate PBMCs, and no further T cell sorting was done. An Agilent 2100 Bioanalyzer and agarose gel were used to check RNA quality, while a NanoDrop 2000 measured RNA concentration. The CDR3 spans 15 residues, from the cysteine through the phenylalanine. Just the 45-base CDR3 DNA is kept, in frame starting at base 1. Per the germline V gene (reference sequence), LGHDT is the CDR1 and YNNKEL is the CDR2. V loses 4 bases at its end and J loses 4 bases; junction bases beyond the gene matches: 7.

This clonotype came up many times. Its specific antigen is unknown. Base-call qualities are not available, and no considerably larger clone is one nucleotide away. The method behind the library was multiplex PCR. Sequenced using an Illumina HiSeq 4000. iRepertoire HTBI primers and Arm-PCR amplification of CDR3 regions were used to construct TCR beta libraries. PCR products were gel purified before sequencing. The original pipeline was this. Across samples, 60 to 75 TRBV and over 11 TRBJ segments were identified and used for gene usage analysis of CDR3 amino acid clonotypes. COPE and FqMerger were used to merge the filtered high-quality paired reads into contigs. BLAST was used to align contigs to IMGT TRBV, TRBD and TRBJ reference genes, and CDR3 was defined according to IMGT. Any clonotype with a frequency above 0.1% was classified as a highly expanded clone. Shannon entropy served as the measure of repertoire diversity, while the Gini coefficient captured V-J evenness. Public clonotypes were defined as clonotypes shared by more than one individual. The public reads were quality trimmed at Q25 with fastp and then assembled into clones with MiXCR by TCRdb, keeping productive beta chains. Each record represents a unique CDR3 protein, reported with the most common genes and DNA among its rows. TCRdb's processing, not the authors', yielded these V and J calls. The sample includes about 420,000 distinct CDR3 sequences, with about a sixth observed a single time. About 23% of the sample goes to the ten largest clones.

These sequences were also reported in another study, on T cells in Graves' hyperthyroidism and ophthalmopathy. The second study's authors report: Graves' hyperthyroidism was defined as stable when no progression to ophthalmopathy occurred over 18 months of follow-up. Hyperthyroidism patients were newly diagnosed, had a disease duration of under 2 months, and were aged 18 to 65 years. Patients with uncontrolled infections, other autoimmune diseases, pregnancy or lactation were excluded. Diagnoses were based on clinical symptoms, serum thyroxine and TRAb, thyroid ultrasound and orbital computed tomography. A first-round RT-PCR of the TCR CDR3 used the HTBI primer set with the Qiagen OneStep RT-PCR kit. Most expanded thyroid clonotypes (frequency above 0.001) were also detected in blood, a finding suggesting that blood repertoires may reflect thyroid immune responses. A model built on a 13 V-J signature distinguished ophthalmopathy from stable hyperthyroidism, reaching 87.88% sensitivity and around 81% specificity in cross-validation and 80%/75% in testing. In validation, progression to ophthalmopathy was predicted by the model with 65% to 71% sensitivity and 72.22% specificity, a median of roughly 6 months before onset. To identify TCR V-J signatures that set the groups apart, the researchers used a discovery cohort of about a hundred patients, made up of approximately 43 with Graves' ophthalmopathy and 55 to 65 with stable Graves' hyperthyroidism. Prospective prediction of ophthalmopathy was tested in an independent validation cohort of under 20 hyperthyroidism patients and 17 patients who later progressed to ophthalmopathy. The approximately 98 discovery patients were randomly divided into training and test sets at a 7:3 ratio. In addition, the study compared T-cell repertoires in thyroid tissue and in blood from about six Graves' hyperthyroidism patients. Following sampling, methimazole starting at 30 mg daily was given to hyperthyroidism patients, and high-dose intravenous methylprednisolone was given to ophthalmopathy patients. Libraries were constructed in a second round of multiplex PCR, after which size selection and purification were carried out. Sequencing of the libraries was done on an Illumina HiSeq2000 using paired-end 100 bp reads. SOAPnuke was used to process the raw data, with reads discarded if the reads contained adapters or uncalled bases, had a mean Phred below 15, or lacked an exact constant-primer or identifier match. COPE v1.2.5 was used to merge the high-quality paired reads, and each unique nucleotide sequence was defined as a clonotype. Clonotypes were aligned to IMGT TRBV, TRBD and TRBJ reference segments using MiTCR v1.1. Analysis was restricted to V-J combinations with a frequency above 0.0001, which covered 99.2% of repertoires. The TCS score was defined as F50 (clonal expansion) divided by E x V (chaos), with BLOSUM62-based TCRdist calculated between CDR3 peptides within each V-J. Welch's t-statistics and random forest reduced roughly 530 V-J features to roughly 13, which were used in a naive Bayes classifier (R e1071). Sample size was not statistically predetermined, and blinding of investigators to group allocation was not performed. According to the paper, TCR Vbeta CDR3 sequencing was carried out on some 130 peripheral blood samples, which came from some 41 ophthalmopathy, fewer than 80 hyperthyroidism and around 17 progressor patients.

The material sequenced was peripheral blood mononuclear cells (PBMCs), taken at new diagnosis, from a patient treated with antithyroid drugs. The sequence links TRBV3-1 to TRBJ2-7; the central 10 bases match TRBD2. The receptor's source is a woman between 18 and 30 years old with Graves disease. Donor details come from another sample of the same person, matched by shared clones. The DNA sequence reads TGTGCCAGCAGCCGAGCGGGAGGGCCCTCGTACGAGCAGTACTTC. It specifies CASSRAGGPSYEQYF.